This T cell receptor (beta chain) was retrieved from a study of cytomegalovirus exposure and HLA in healthy donors. Regarding the study as a whole: Immune exposure data for these donors was limited to CMV serostatus.

Notes on this clone: Its antigen is as yet unknown.

The PCR was carried out with 60 Vbeta primers and 13 Jbeta primers. Clones were sequenced by immunoSEQ multiplex PCR, and TCRdb holds only the in-frame ones, with some missing. Reported are 180,000 or so clones; the ten largest clones contain around 0.74%. CDR1 and CDR2 from the germline V gene are MNHEY and SVGAGI. The CDR3 spans 15 residues. Trimming at V came to 6 bases and at J to 4 bases, leaving 10 bases not matched to a gene. This chain uses TRBV6-5 with TRBJ1-2; 8 bases fit TRBD1. Sequencing used PBMCs. This sequence was found in a boy aged 5-17 years in good health and CMV-seronegative. DNA of the CDR3: TGTGCCAGCAGGGAAACTGGACAGGGTCCCTATGGCTACACCTTC. Its protein product is CASRETGQGPYGYTF.